The 20 T cell receptor beta chains given below trace back to one sample, sequenced in a study of blood T cell repertoires in COVID-19. The data were produced by immunoSEQ multiplex PCR, yet TCRdb's version contains in-frame clones alone and is incomplete. The sample lists over 85,000 clones; more than 75% were seen once. The sample consisted of peripheral blood. These receptor sequences come from a woman between 45 and 60 years old with acute or convalescent COVID-19.

The rearrangement links TRBV27 to TRBJ2-2; maybe TRBD2 (6 bases). The CDR3 is 15 residues long. Germline assignment: CDR1 MNHEY and CDR2 SMNVEV (reference sequence). The V and J ends lost 10 bases and 4 bases respectively, with 19 bases between them. In nucleotides, the CDR3 is TGTGCCACCTCGGGGGAGGCGGGTGGCACCGGGGAGCTGTTTTTT. Translating gives CATSGEAGGTGELFF.

The J gene is TRBJ1-2, the V gene TRBV27, with a possible D match to TRBD1 (6 bases). CDR3 length: 14 amino acids. V was pared by 3 bases and J by 7 bases, with 15 bases between. Germline CDR1 is MNHEY and CDR2 is SMNVEV (reference sequence). The CDR3: CASSFSGQGGGYTF. The CDR3 bases are TGTGCCAGCAGTTTTTCGGGACAAGGAGGTGGCTACACCTTC.

The rearrangement links TRBV19 to TRBJ2-1, with TRBD2 matching over 11 bases. The CDR3 consists of 15 residues. The germline CDR1 and CDR2 sequences are LNHDA and SQIVND (reference sequence). The V segment lost 5 bases and the J segment 6 bases; nucleotides outside the gene matches: 6. The DNA for the CDR3 is TGTGCCAGTAGTCCTACTAGCGGGAGAGTCAATGAGCAGTTCTTC. Residues: CASSPTSGRVNEQFF.

The chain has TRBV1 and TRBJ2-1; the listed D gene, TRBD2, was not tested against the DNA. TRBV1 corresponds to a pseudogene. The CDR3 sequence is 19 residues long. The chain's CDR3 is CTSSPHPQTSGSSYNEQFF. DNA of the CDR3: TGCACCAGCAGCCCTCACCCCCAGACTAGCGGGAGCTCCTACAATGAGCAGTTCTTC.

This clone was seen a single time. The rearrangement links TRBV6-1 to TRBJ2-7; the D gene is possibly TRBD2 (6 bases). V lost 5 bases, J lost 0 bases, and 8 bases lay in between. The V gene's germline CDR1 is MNHNS and CDR2 SASEGT. The CDR3 totals 13 residues. CDR3 DNA sequence: TGTGCCAGCAGTTGGAGGGACTCCTACGAGCAGTACTTC. Translated: CASSWRDSYEQYF.

This sequence joins TRBV30 and TRBJ1-1; TRBD1 is a possible D gene (5 bases). V lost 1 base, J lost 0 bases, and 9 bases lay in between. This CDR3 spans 14 amino acids. Germline CDR1 is GTSNPN and CDR2 is SVGIG (reference sequence). CDR3 residues: CAWSGGLLNTEAFF. The CDR3 bases are TGTGCCTGGAGTGGGGGACTGTTGAACACTGAAGCTTTCTTT. Using reference TRBV30 and TRBJ1-1 for the parts outside the CDR3, the full variable domain is SQTIHQWPATLVQPVGSPLSLECTVEGTSNPNLYWYRQAAGRGLQLLFYSVGIGQISSEVPQNLSASRPQDRQFILSSKKLLLSDSGFYLCAWSGGLLNTEAFFGQGTRLTVV.

Here the CDR3 reads CASSEPGQVLYGYTF. CDR3 sequence (DNA): TGTGCCAGCAGTGAACCGGGACAGGTACTATATGGCTACACCTTC. This chain uses TRBV6-1 with TRBJ1-2; TRBD1 matches at 8 bases. The CDR3 is 15 amino acids. Per the germline V gene, CDR1 is MNHNS and CDR2 is SASEGT. Unmatched junction bases numbered 7, after V lost 2 bases and J lost 5 bases.

The rearrangement joins TRBV3-1 (or the pseudogene TRBV3-2) to TRBJ2-2; tentatively, D is TRBD1 (5 bases). The CDR3 has 12 amino acids. With 4 bases removed from V and 7 bases from J, the gap between germline ends came to 7 bases. Germline V gene data show CDR1 as LGHDT and CDR2 as YNNKEL (reference sequence). The CDR3 DNA is TGTGCCAGCAGCCGGGGCTTCGGGGAGCTGTTTTTT. It encodes CASSRGFGELFF.

The V call is TRBV7-2, the J call TRBJ2-2, with 11 bases identical to TRBD2. Unmatched junction bases numbered 5, after V lost 4 bases and J lost 4 bases. The CDR3 consists of 16 residues. CDR1 is SGHTA, CDR2 FQGNSA, per germline. The CDR3 protein is CASSSGLAAFTGELFF. CDR3 nucleotides: TGTGCCAGCAGCTCGGGACTAGCGGCTTTCACCGGGGAGCTGTTTTTT.

This chain connects TRBV3-1 (or the pseudogene TRBV3-2) to TRBJ2-7; D unclear. The CDR3 is 16 residues long. V was trimmed by 0 bases and J by 3 bases, leaving 15 bases between them. Germline CDR1 is LGHDT and CDR2 is YNNKEL (reference sequence). This CDR3 is CASSQDVRNKRYEQYF. The CDR3 bases are TGTGCCAGCAGCCAAGATGTAAGGAATAAGCGCTACGAGCAGTACTTC.

The rearrangement joins TRBV28 to TRBJ2-7; 10 nucleotides match TRBD2. The CDR3 contains 15 residues. Germline loops: CDR1 MDHEN, CDR2 SYDVKM. Trimming cost V 4 bases and J 1 base; bases outside gene matches: 4. The CDR3 DNA follows: TGTGCCAGCAGTTCTGCTAGCGGGGGTTCCTACGAGCAGTACTTC. Translation: CASSSASGGSYEQYF.

For the CDR3, the DNA is TGTGCCAGCTCACCACGCGACACAGGGAACACTGAAGCTTTCTTT. It codes for CASSPRDTGNTEAFF. This chain connects TRBV18 to TRBJ1-1; D is perhaps TRBD1 (5 bases). This CDR3 is built from 15 residues. The V end was cut by 1 base, the J end by 1 base, with 10 bases between. Germline CDR1 reads KGHSH; CDR2 reads LQKENI.

V gene TRBV11-3 combines with J gene TRBJ1-4; D remains unclear. Germline V gene sequence: CDR1 SGHNT, CDR2 YENEEA. The V end lost 5 bases, the J end lost 0 bases, and 13 bases lay between the germline ends. CDR3 size: 16 residues. This CDR3 reads CASSTPGETTNEKLFF. CDR3 sequence (DNA): TGTGCCAGCAGCACTCCCGGAGAGACAACTAATGAAAAACTGTTTTTT.

The count of this clone is one. The chain joins TRBV24-1 to TRBJ2-5, with a weak D call TRBD2 (6 bases). V was shortened by 2 bases and J by 0 bases, with 15 bases between the two germline ends. The CDR3 is made up of 17 amino acids. Germline-derived CDR1 and CDR2 are KGHDR and SFDVKD. CDR3 amino acids: CATSDSGEGGNQETQYF. The CDR3 DNA reads TGTGCCACCAGTGATTCGGGGGAAGGAGGGAACCAAGAGACCCAGTACTTC.

This chain connects TRBV30 to TRBJ1-1; 9 nucleotides agree with TRBD1. Per the germline V gene, CDR1 is GTSNPN and CDR2 is SVGIG (reference sequence). V gave up 4 bases and J gave up 3 bases; unmatched junction bases: 9. CDR3 length equals 15 residues. CDR3 region: CAWNSWTGEDTEAFF. The CDR3 nucleotides read TGTGCCTGGAATTCCTGGACAGGGGAGGACACTGAAGCTTTCTTT.

The CDR3 reads CASSWLGIAGGPETQYF. For the CDR3, the DNA is TGTGCCAGCAGCTGGTTGGGGATAGCGGGAGGGCCGGAGACCCAGTACTTC. V and J are TRBV5-4 and TRBJ2-5; 11 nucleotides align to TRBD2. Germline V lookup: CDR1 SGHNT, CDR2 YYREEE (reference sequence). This CDR3 has 17 residues. J lost 5 bases, V lost 3 bases, and 12 bases had no gene match.

The chain is built from TRBV6-1 and TRBJ1-6, with D possibly matching TRBD1 (6 bases). The CDR3 sequence is 18 residues long. Germline V lookup: CDR1 MNHNS, CDR2 SASEGT. The ends were cut back, 2 bases at V and 4 bases at J, with 18 bases in the middle. The CDR3 DNA reads TGTGCCAGCAGTGAAAGGGGGTCCCGACACATTTATAATTCACCCCTCCACTTT. This translates into CASSERGSRHIYNSPLHF.

The chain recombines TRBV5-1 with TRBJ2-7; the D gene is possibly TRBD2 (5 bases). The ends were cut back, 0 bases at V and 2 bases at J, with 9 bases in the middle. Per germline, CDR1 SGHRS and CDR2 YFSETQ. The CDR3 is 14 amino acids. The CDR3 protein is CASSLATGTYEQYF. The CDR3 DNA is TGCGCCAGCAGCTTGGCCACGGGAACCTACGAGCAGTACTTC.

This chain uses TRBV18 with TRBJ1-4, with D uncertain. Trimming removed 2 bases from V and 4 bases from J, with 5 bases in between. CDR3 length: 13 residues. The germline V gene encodes CDR1 KGHSH and CDR2 LQKENI. The CDR3 DNA reads as TGTGCCAGCTCACCAGGCCTTAATGAAAAACTGTTTTTT. It encodes CASSPGLNEKLFF.

The gene calls are TRBV5-6 and TRBJ1-4; 7 bases agree with TRBD1. Germline CDR1 SGHDT, CDR2 YYEEEE. Trimming took 4 bases from V and 6 from J; bases not matched to a gene: 9. This CDR3 contains 15 residues. The CDR3 here is CASSQQGPGDEKLFF. For the CDR3, the DNA is TGTGCCAGCAGCCAACAGGGGCCGGGAGATGAAAAACTGTTTTTT.